Following are 8 T cell receptor beta chains from one sample sequenced in a study of T-cell memory formation after mild COVID-19. TCRdb fed the 5' RACE reads into MiXCR, producing one record per CDR3 protein. The table lists 550,000 to 700,000 distinct CDR3 sequences, 15% to 20% of them singletons, with roughly 7.8% in the top ten. The source material was PBMCs or a T cell subset sorted from them (not recorded which). These receptors originate from an adult woman who had mild COVID-19 (a few samples of this study predate the infection). Cell type and time point are not known.

This clonotype was counted only a few times. The rearrangement joins TRBV20-1 to TRBJ2-3; TRBD2 aligns across 7 bases. The CDR3 is 16 amino acids. Germline lookup yields CDR1 DFQATT and CDR2 SNEGSKA (reference sequence). J gave up 0 bases and V 3 bases, and 9 bases lay outside the gene matches. CDR3 region: CSASDPASGSTDTQYF. In DNA, the CDR3 is TGCAGTGCTAGTGATCCGGCTAGCGGTAGCACAGATACGCAGTATTTT.

In this sample, this clonotype turned up a few times. V is TRBV25-1 and J is TRBJ2-7, with D tentatively TRBD1 (5 bases). Trimming removed 1 base from V and 4 bases from J, with 17 bases in between. The CDR3 has 16 residues. CDR1 and CDR2 from the germline V gene are MGHDK and SYGVNS. The CDR3 sequence: CASSESTGLNSYEQYF. Here the CDR3 DNA reads TGTGCCAGCAGTGAATCCACAGGTCTCAATAGTTACGAGCAGTACTTC.

This rearrangement joins TRBV20-1 to TRBJ2-1; 8 positions match TRBD2. The CDR3 length is 16 residues. V was pared by 2 bases and J by 3 bases, with 9 bases of the junction left unmatched. Germline assignment: CDR1 DFQATT and CDR2 SNEGSKA (reference sequence). CDR3 residues: CSARSRSGGNYNEQFF. The DNA of the CDR3 is TGCAGTGCTAGAAGTAGAAGCGGGGGAAACTACAATGAGCAGTTCTTC.

This clonotype showed up just a few times. V is TRBV4-1 and J is TRBJ2-3; 7 nucleotides align to TRBD1. The V gene end was trimmed by 7 bases and the J gene end by 1 base; junction bases not matched to a gene: 8. The CDR3 spans 15 residues. CDR1 and CDR2 from the germline V gene are MGHRA and YSYEKL. The CDR3 coding sequence is TGCGCCAGCACACGTAGACAGGGAGGCACAGATACGCAGTATTTT. It codes for CASTRRQGGTDTQYF.

This clonotype has just a few counts. The chain joins TRBV5-1 to TRBJ2-7; D perhaps matches TRBD1 (5 bases). This CDR3 region has 15 residues. In germline, CDR1 is SGHRS, CDR2 YFSETQ. V gave up 6 bases and J gave up 0 bases, with 16 bases separating them. The DNA of the CDR3 is TGCGCCAGCAAAGAGAATCAGGGTAGCTCCTACGAGCAGTACTTC. It specifies CASKENQGSSYEQYF.

This clonotype occurred a few times. The genes are TRBV24-1 and TRBJ2-1, with 7 bases that match TRBD2. Germline V gene lookup returns CDR1 KGHDR and CDR2 SFDVKD. The CDR3 sequence is 14 residues long. Trimming removed 3 bases from V and 2 bases from J; junction bases left unmatched: 0. CDR3 coding DNA: TGTGCCACCAGTGATAGCGGGACCTACAATGAGCAGTTCTTC. It specifies CATSDSGTYNEQFF.

This rearrangement joins TRBV11-2 to TRBJ1-4; D is possibly TRBD1 (5 bases). The CDR3 sequence is 16 residues long. Trimming removed 3 bases from V and 7 bases from J, with 18 bases in between. Per germline, CDR1 SGHAT and CDR2 FQNNGV. The CDR3 protein is CASSFIGEVAGEKLFF. CDR3 nucleotides: TGTGCCAGCAGCTTTATAGGGGAGGTGGCTGGTGAAAAACTGTTTTTT.

The CDR3 DNA is TGTGCCAGCAGCTTCGCGGACAGAGACAATGAGCAGTTCTTC. It codes for CASSFADRDNEQFF. V and J are TRBV7-9 and TRBJ2-1; possible D gene TRBD1, 6 bases. From germline, CDR1 is SEHNR and CDR2 FQNEAQ (reference sequence). Deletions cut 3 bases from V and 5 bases from J, with 11 bases between. The CDR3 is 14 amino acids.